This section outlines one TCR beta chain sequence together with its context. Its antigen is as yet unknown. This sample was taken from a study of blood T cells in healthy people across ages. For the second PCR, which ran for roughly 6 to 12 cycles, a sample-barcoded 5' primer and a J-beta primer mix were used. MiXCR, applied by TCRdb to the 5' RACE reads, yields one record per CDR3 protein. The data hold some 1.6 million distinct CDR3 sequences, with 30% to 35% observed a single time. Study outcomes and limitations: Both naive CD4+ cell counts and diversity were greater in long-lived donors than in aged donors. PBMCs left unsorted prevented a conclusive naive versus antigen-experienced comparison.

V was trimmed by 4 bases and J by 3 bases, leaving 12 bases between them. The CDR3 length is 13 residues. The germline V gene encodes CDR1 DFQATT and CDR2 SNEGSKA (reference sequence). The TCR sequence derives from a woman in her twenties or thirties in good health. The J gene is TRBJ1-2, the V gene TRBV20-1; perhaps TRBD1 as D (5 bases). What was sequenced was blood. For the CDR3, the DNA is TGCAGTGCTACGACAGCGAATCACTATGGCTACACCTTC. Its protein product is CSATTANHYGYTF.